Listed below are T cell receptor beta chains from one sample, sequenced in a study of T cells in tuberculosis. The assay was immunoSEQ multiplex PCR, and TCRdb's table has in-frame clones only and misses some. This table holds fewer than 30,000 clones, approximately 95% found once. The material sequenced was PBMCs. The receptors come from a donor between 10 and 29 years old with latent tuberculosis or without tuberculosis infection. Each CDR3 is given with its conserved first and last residue. The order of the fields is clone size, J gene, D gene, V gene, CDR3 DNA, CDR3 protein. D genes are given only for firm matches. The size of a clone is reported for some rows only, either as once, few or many, or as a class for expanded clones.

abundance: .
j_gene: TRBJ1-1
d_gene: TRBD1
v_gene: TRBV6-1
CDR3nt: TGTGCCAGCAGTGCGGACAGGGGCCTTACGAACACTGAAGCTTTCTTT
CDR3aa: CASSADRGLTNTEAFF

abundance: .
j_gene: TRBJ1-1
d_gene: .
v_gene: TRBV6-1
CDR3nt: TGTGCCAGCAGTGAAGCTTGGGAAGGGGTAAACACTGAAGCTTTCTTT
CDR3aa: CASSEAWEGVNTEAFF

abundance: .
j_gene: TRBJ2-7
d_gene: .
v_gene: TRBV21-1
CDR3nt: TGTGCCAGCAGCAAATCCCCGGGCAGGGGGACCTACGAGCAGTACTTC
CDR3aa: CASSKSPGRGTYEQYF

abundance: .
j_gene: TRBJ2-4
d_gene: TRBD2
v_gene: TRBV28
CDR3nt: TGTGCCAGCAGTTATCGGGGGGGGCCATCGGCCAAAAACATTCAGTACTTC
CDR3aa: CASSYRGGPSAKNIQYF

abundance: .
j_gene: TRBJ2-2
d_gene: TRBD1
v_gene: TRBV27
CDR3nt: TGTGCCAGCAGGCCCAGTTCCGGGACAGGGGGCGTGGGTGGGGAGCTGTTTTTT
CDR3aa: CASRPSSGTGGVGGELFF

abundance: .
j_gene: TRBJ2-1
d_gene: TRBD2
v_gene: TRBV27
CDR3nt: TGTGCCAGCAGACTTAGCGGGAGAGGGTTCTACAATGAGCAGTTCTTC
CDR3aa: CASRLSGRGFYNEQFF

abundance: .
j_gene: TRBJ1-1
d_gene: TRBD1
v_gene: TRBV28
CDR3nt: TGTGCCAGCAGTTTTGGGGGGACAGTCACTGAAGCTTTCTTT
CDR3aa: CASSFGGTVTEAFF

abundance: .
j_gene: TRBJ1-1
d_gene: .
v_gene: TRBV11-3
CDR3nt: TGTGCCAGCAGTCGAAGACTAAACACTGAAGCTTTCTTT
CDR3aa: CASSRRLNTEAFF

abundance: .
j_gene: TRBJ2-2
d_gene: TRBD1
v_gene: TRBV18
CDR3nt: TGTGCCAGCTCACCAGTTTTCGGGACAGGGCTCACCGGGGAGCTGTTTTTT
CDR3aa: CASSPVFGTGLTGELFF

abundance: .
j_gene: TRBJ2-1
d_gene: .
v_gene: TRBV6-1
CDR3nt: TGTGCCAGCAGTGAATTTGACGGGGAGAATGAGCAGTTCTTC
CDR3aa: CASSEFDGENEQFF

abundance: .
j_gene: TRBJ2-2
d_gene: .
v_gene: TRBV5-1
CDR3nt: TGCGCCCGACGTCAAATTTCAAGGCCAGGGGATACCGGGGAGCTGTTTTTT
CDR3aa: CARRQISRPGDTGELFF

abundance: .
j_gene: TRBJ2-2
d_gene: TRBD2
v_gene: TRBV7-2
CDR3nt: TGTGCCAGCAGCTCGGAGCGACTAGCGGGACCCACCGGGGAGCTGTTTTTT
CDR3aa: CASSSERLAGPTGELFF

abundance: .
j_gene: TRBJ2-1
d_gene: .
v_gene: TRBV11-2
CDR3nt: TGTGCCAGCAGCTTCGAGGGGGTTGAGCAGTTCTTC
CDR3aa: CASSFEGVEQFF

abundance: .
j_gene: TRBJ2-7
d_gene: TRBD1
v_gene: TRBV5-1
CDR3nt: TGCGCCAGCAGCCATAGGACAGGGTACGAGCAGTACTTC
CDR3aa: CASSHRTGYEQYF

abundance: .
j_gene: TRBJ2-3
d_gene: .
v_gene: TRBV28
CDR3nt: TGTGCCACAGGGACACGCTTTCGCACAGATACGCAGTATTTT
CDR3aa: CATGTRFRTDTQYF

abundance: once
j_gene: TRBJ2-1
d_gene: .
v_gene: TRBV6-6
CDR3nt: TGTGCCAGCAGTTACCCCGTAGGGGGGGGGTACAATGAGCAGTTCTTC
CDR3aa: CASSYPVGGGYNEQFF